The 25 T cell receptor beta chains in this list originate from one sample, sequenced in a study of long-term antiretroviral therapy in people with HIV (dated by TCRdb to about 2022). Sequencing of the TRB variable region was done with the immunoSEQ hsTCRB v3.0 assay at survey level resolution. Entries here come from immuneACCESS through TCRdb and include only in-frame sequences with V and J called. Some clones fail to appear in such tables; in the studies checked, an unresolved V gene covers under half of the shortfall, and the cause of the remainder is unknown. This sample gives roughly 14,000 clones in total; about 80% of them show up just once. The ten largest clones take up roughly 19% of the sample. Specimen: unsorted PBMCs, collected 1.3 years before starting antiretroviral therapy. Receptor source: a middle-aged man with HIV.

This chain uses TRBV29-1 with TRBJ1-3; D possibly corresponds to TRBD1 (6 bases). Germline values: CDR1 SQVTM, CDR2 ANQGSEA. V was pared by 7 bases and J by 7 bases, with 14 bases between. CDR3 length: 12 amino acids. The CDR3 nucleotides are TGCAGCGGTGGGGACACGGGGAACACCATATATTTT. Residues: CSGGDTGNTIYF.

The V and J genes are TRBV10-3 and TRBJ1-2, with 7 bases aligning to TRBD1. The germline V gene has CDR1 ENHRY and CDR2 SYGVKD. This CDR3 region has 13 residues. V lost 6 bases, J lost 4 bases, and 5 bases stayed unmatched. The DNA of the CDR3 is TGTGCCATCAGGACGGACAGGACCTATGGCTACACCTTC. It encodes CAIRTDRTYGYTF.

The DNA of the CDR3 is TGTGCCAGCAGCCTCCAGGGGGTGCAGTACTTC. This encodes CASSLQGVQYF. The chain couples TRBV13 to TRBJ2-7; 7 bases are a match to TRBD1. CDR1 is PRHDT, CDR2 FYEKMQ, per germline (reference sequence). The J segment lost 9 bases and the V segment lost 5 bases, leaving 4 bases of the junction unmatched. The CDR3 covers 11 residues.

CDR3 nucleotide sequence: TGTGCCAGCAGTTACGTAGGGGGTGAGTACGAGCAGTACTTC. It encodes CASSYVGGEYEQYF. V is TRBV6-6 and J is TRBJ2-5; D might be TRBD1 (6 bases). The end of the DNA fits TRBJ2-7 better, so the J call may be wrong. CDR1 and CDR2 from the germline V gene are MNHNY and SVGAGI (reference sequence). The CDR3 runs 14 residues.

This clone has a single count. V gene TRBV11-2 combines with J gene TRBJ2-7, with TRBD1 matching over 8 bases. The junction had 0 bases not matched to a gene; V was cut back by 3 bases and J by 2 bases. Germline CDR1 SGHAT, CDR2 FQNNGV. This CDR3 is 13 amino acids long. Here the CDR3 reads CASSFRGPYEQYF. The CDR3 DNA sequence: TGTGCCAGCAGCTTCAGGGGGCCCTACGAGCAGTACTTC. Based on the CDR3 plus reference TRBV11-2 and TRBJ2-7, the full variable domain is EAGVAQSPRYKIIEKRQSVAFWCNPISGHATLYWYQQILGQGPKLLIQFQNNGVVDDSQLPKDRFSAERLKGVDSTLKIQPAKLEDSAVYLCASSFRGPYEQYFGPGTRLTVT.

This clone occurred a few times. The rearrangement joins TRBV27 to TRBJ2-1; no reliable D call. CDR1 is MNHEY and CDR2 is SMNVEV in the germline V gene (reference sequence). Trimming left V 0 bases short and J 4 bases short, with 13 bases between. The CDR3 loop spans 16 amino acids. DNA of the CDR3: TGTGCCAGCAGTTTATCGGGCGGAATTTTATACAATGAGCAGTTCTTC. The encoded protein is CASSLSGGILYNEQFF.

V and J are TRBV28 and TRBJ1-5; D gene uncertain. V was shortened by 3 bases and J by 4 bases, with 10 bases between the two germline ends. The CDR3 sequence is 14 residues long. In germline, CDR1 is MDHEN, CDR2 SYDVKM. The chain's CDR3 is CASSFGSLNQPQHF. The CDR3 nucleotides read TGTGCCAGCAGTTTTGGGTCCTTGAATCAGCCCCAGCATTTT.

The V gene is TRBV30, the J gene TRBJ1-3, with TRBD1 matching over 7 bases. The junction had 2 bases not matched to a gene; V was cut back by 4 bases and J by 2 bases. CDR1 is GTSNPN and CDR2 is SVGIG in the germline V gene (reference sequence). The CDR3 is 13 residues long. The CDR3 DNA sequence: TGTGCCTGGACAGGGGGGGCTGGAAACACCATATATTTT. Protein product: CAWTGGAGNTIYF.

The table lists this clone with a few counts. The gene calls are TRBV19 and TRBJ1-1; unclear D gene. Between the trimmed V and J ends, which lost 7 bases and 1 base, there was a span of 13 bases. The CDR3 runs to 14 residues. Per germline, CDR1 LNHDA and CDR2 SQIVND (reference sequence). CDR3 bases: TGTGCCAGTATCGAGGGCGGAAAGAACACTGAAGCTTTCTTT. This sequence encodes CASIEGGKNTEAFF.

The genes are TRBV10-3 and TRBJ1-5; D remains unclear. Germline CDR1 and CDR2: ENHRY and SYGVKD. V shed 0 bases and J shed 0 bases, with 21 bases lying between them. CDR3 length: 20 amino acids. The CDR3, as DNA: TGTGCCATCAGTGAGTCGGTTATTATTCGACGGCCACCTAGCAATCAGCCCCAGCATTTT. Translation gives CAISESVIIRRPPSNQPQHF.

This chain connects TRBV7-8 to TRBJ2-3, with 12 bases identical to TRBD2. The CDR3 runs to 19 residues. Per the germline V gene, CDR1 is SGHVS and CDR2 is FQNEAQ. The V gene end was trimmed by 2 bases and the J gene end by 1 base; junction bases not matched to a gene: 10. The CDR3, as DNA: TGTGCCAGCAGCTTACCCCTAGCGGGGGGGCCGGCAGGCACAGATACGCAGTATTTT. Protein product: CASSLPLAGGPAGTDTQYF.

Here the CDR3 reads CAWETGTGELHEQYF. CDR3 bases: TGTGCCTGGGAAACCGGGACAGGGGAACTCCACGAGCAGTACTTC. This rearrangement joins TRBV30 to TRBJ2-7; 10 nucleotides line up with TRBD1. V lost 5 bases to trimming and J lost 5 bases; unmatched junction nucleotides: 12. Per germline, CDR1 GTSNPN and CDR2 SVGIG (reference sequence). CDR3 length: 15 amino acids.

This rearrangement joins TRBV2 to TRBJ1-1, with 8 positions matching TRBD1. Germline trimming cut 7 bases from V and 5 bases from J; bases unmatched to any gene: 18. The germline V gene has CDR1 SNHLY and CDR2 FYNNEI. The CDR3 has 17 amino acids. The CDR3 spells CASTRQGIAAPGTEAFF. The CDR3 region has the DNA TGTGCCAGCACGAGACAGGGGATCGCCGCTCCGGGTACTGAAGCTTTCTTT.

The V gene is TRBV2, the J gene TRBJ2-7; TRBD1 aligns across 7 bases. Germline-derived CDR1 and CDR2 are SNHLY and FYNNEI. The CDR3 is 14 residues long. With V trimmed by 7 bases and J by 0 bases, 6 bases remained unmatched. The CDR3 coding sequence is TGTGCCAGCACCACAGGGGACCTCTCCTACGAGCAGTACTTC. This codes for CASTTGDLSYEQYF.

The V gene is TRBV2, the J gene TRBJ1-6; D perhaps matches TRBD1 (6 bases). The CDR3 length is 13 residues. The ends were cut back, 4 bases at V and 7 bases at J, with 8 bases in the middle. Germline CDR1 reads SNHLY; CDR2 reads FYNNEI. The CDR3 reads CASSGDTNSPLHF. In DNA form, the CDR3 reads TGTGCCAGCAGTGGGGACACAAATTCACCCCTCCACTTT.

The V gene is TRBV5-1, the J gene TRBJ1-5; possibly TRBD1 for D (6 bases). This CDR3 region has 13 residues. Per the germline V gene, CDR1 is SGHRS and CDR2 is YFSETQ. V was shortened by 5 bases and J by 5 bases, with 11 bases between the two germline ends. CDR3 in amino acids: CASRRDTDQPQHF. The CDR3 DNA sequence: TGCGCCAGCAGGAGGGACACCGATCAGCCCCAGCATTTT.

The chain couples TRBV6-1 to TRBJ1-1; D remains ambiguous. This CDR3 spans 12 amino acids. Germline V gene data show CDR1 as MNHNS and CDR2 as SASEGT. Trimming shortened V by 1 base and J by 7 bases, and 7 bases separated the two germline ends. In DNA form, the CDR3 reads TGTGCCAGCAGTGAAGATCGGTATGAAGCTTTCTTT. Amino acids: CASSEDRYEAFF.

The chain carries TRBV30 and TRBJ1-5; D is perhaps TRBD1 (5 bases). This CDR3 spans 16 amino acids. In germline, CDR1 is GTSNPN, CDR2 SVGIG (reference sequence). V was trimmed by 2 bases and J by 2 bases, leaving 16 bases between them. The CDR3 sequence is CAWSFRQNWGNQPQHF. CDR3 nucleotide sequence: TGTGCCTGGAGTTTTAGACAGAACTGGGGCAATCAGCCCCAGCATTTT.

The rearrangement joins TRBV7-9 to TRBJ2-7; 7 bases map to TRBD1. The CDR3 has 14 amino acids. The V gene's germline CDR1 is SEHNR and CDR2 FQNEAQ (reference sequence). Germline trimming cut 3 bases from V and 4 bases from J; bases unmatched to any gene: 6. CDR3 sequence: CASSFPGQSYEQYF. CDR3 sequence (DNA): TGTGCCAGCAGCTTCCCGGGACAGTCGTACGAGCAGTACTTC.

The chain recombines TRBV7-2 with TRBJ1-2; TRBD1 matches 8 bases. The ends lost 1 base at V and 7 bases at J; junction bases unmatched: 8. This CDR3 region has 15 residues. Germline values: CDR1 SGHTA, CDR2 FQGNSA. This CDR3 reads CASSLGARTGTGYTF. CDR3 DNA sequence: TGTGCCAGCAGCTTAGGGGCCAGGACAGGGACTGGCTACACCTTC.

The chain links TRBV7-9 to TRBJ1-1; D not certain. This CDR3 spans 13 amino acids. Germline CDR1 reads SEHNR; CDR2 reads FQNEAQ (reference sequence). V was trimmed by 2 bases and J by 2 bases, leaving 6 bases between them. CDR3 in amino acids: CASSLSSNTEAFF. The CDR3, as DNA: TGTGCCAGCAGCTTAAGCTCCAACACTGAAGCTTTCTTT.

This clone was picked up one time. The chain employs TRBV6-6 and TRBJ2-7; the D is unclear. The CDR3 has 15 residues. Trimming shortened V by 5 bases and J by 5 bases, and 19 bases separated the two germline ends. Germline values: CDR1 MNHNY, CDR2 SVGAGI (reference sequence). CDR3 protein: CASSAPGRSRNEQYF. The CDR3 DNA reads TGTGCCAGCAGTGCCCCAGGCCGAAGCCGCAACGAGCAGTACTTC.

There are a few counts of this clone. J is TRBJ2-3 and V is TRBV6-1; a possible D gene is TRBD1 (5 bases). The V and J ends lost 4 bases and 4 bases respectively, with 18 bases between them. Germline CDR1 is MNHNS and CDR2 is SASEGT. The CDR3 extends over 16 amino acids. CDR3 sequence reads: CASSVIRGQVADTQYF. CDR3 coding DNA: TGTGCCAGCAGTGTTATAAGGGGCCAAGTCGCAGATACGCAGTATTTT.

The chain combines TRBV2 with TRBJ1-5, with D possibly TRBD1 on 6 matching bases. The V end was cut by 6 bases, the J end by 1 base, with 10 bases between. This CDR3 has 14 residues. CDR1 is SNHLY and CDR2 is FYNNEI in the germline V gene. The CDR3 DNA reads TGTGCCAGCAGACAGGGACGCAGCAATCAGCCCCAGCATTTT. Translating gives CASRQGRSNQPQHF.

The rearrangement links TRBV19 to TRBJ1-2; D call uncertain. The germline V gene has CDR1 LNHDA and CDR2 SQIVND (reference sequence). V was pared by 3 bases and J by 2 bases, with 10 bases between. The CDR3 contains 14 residues. The CDR3: CASSIPQWNYGYTF. CDR3 in DNA: TGTGCCAGTAGTATTCCCCAGTGGAACTATGGCTACACCTTC. Combining the CDR3 with reference TRBV19 and TRBJ1-2 gives the whole variable domain DGGITQSPKYLFRKEGQNVTLSCEQNLNHDAMYWYRQDPGQGLRLIYYSQIVNDFQKGDIAEGYSVSREKKESFPLTVTSAQKNPTAFYLCASSIPQWNYGYTFGSGTRLTVV.